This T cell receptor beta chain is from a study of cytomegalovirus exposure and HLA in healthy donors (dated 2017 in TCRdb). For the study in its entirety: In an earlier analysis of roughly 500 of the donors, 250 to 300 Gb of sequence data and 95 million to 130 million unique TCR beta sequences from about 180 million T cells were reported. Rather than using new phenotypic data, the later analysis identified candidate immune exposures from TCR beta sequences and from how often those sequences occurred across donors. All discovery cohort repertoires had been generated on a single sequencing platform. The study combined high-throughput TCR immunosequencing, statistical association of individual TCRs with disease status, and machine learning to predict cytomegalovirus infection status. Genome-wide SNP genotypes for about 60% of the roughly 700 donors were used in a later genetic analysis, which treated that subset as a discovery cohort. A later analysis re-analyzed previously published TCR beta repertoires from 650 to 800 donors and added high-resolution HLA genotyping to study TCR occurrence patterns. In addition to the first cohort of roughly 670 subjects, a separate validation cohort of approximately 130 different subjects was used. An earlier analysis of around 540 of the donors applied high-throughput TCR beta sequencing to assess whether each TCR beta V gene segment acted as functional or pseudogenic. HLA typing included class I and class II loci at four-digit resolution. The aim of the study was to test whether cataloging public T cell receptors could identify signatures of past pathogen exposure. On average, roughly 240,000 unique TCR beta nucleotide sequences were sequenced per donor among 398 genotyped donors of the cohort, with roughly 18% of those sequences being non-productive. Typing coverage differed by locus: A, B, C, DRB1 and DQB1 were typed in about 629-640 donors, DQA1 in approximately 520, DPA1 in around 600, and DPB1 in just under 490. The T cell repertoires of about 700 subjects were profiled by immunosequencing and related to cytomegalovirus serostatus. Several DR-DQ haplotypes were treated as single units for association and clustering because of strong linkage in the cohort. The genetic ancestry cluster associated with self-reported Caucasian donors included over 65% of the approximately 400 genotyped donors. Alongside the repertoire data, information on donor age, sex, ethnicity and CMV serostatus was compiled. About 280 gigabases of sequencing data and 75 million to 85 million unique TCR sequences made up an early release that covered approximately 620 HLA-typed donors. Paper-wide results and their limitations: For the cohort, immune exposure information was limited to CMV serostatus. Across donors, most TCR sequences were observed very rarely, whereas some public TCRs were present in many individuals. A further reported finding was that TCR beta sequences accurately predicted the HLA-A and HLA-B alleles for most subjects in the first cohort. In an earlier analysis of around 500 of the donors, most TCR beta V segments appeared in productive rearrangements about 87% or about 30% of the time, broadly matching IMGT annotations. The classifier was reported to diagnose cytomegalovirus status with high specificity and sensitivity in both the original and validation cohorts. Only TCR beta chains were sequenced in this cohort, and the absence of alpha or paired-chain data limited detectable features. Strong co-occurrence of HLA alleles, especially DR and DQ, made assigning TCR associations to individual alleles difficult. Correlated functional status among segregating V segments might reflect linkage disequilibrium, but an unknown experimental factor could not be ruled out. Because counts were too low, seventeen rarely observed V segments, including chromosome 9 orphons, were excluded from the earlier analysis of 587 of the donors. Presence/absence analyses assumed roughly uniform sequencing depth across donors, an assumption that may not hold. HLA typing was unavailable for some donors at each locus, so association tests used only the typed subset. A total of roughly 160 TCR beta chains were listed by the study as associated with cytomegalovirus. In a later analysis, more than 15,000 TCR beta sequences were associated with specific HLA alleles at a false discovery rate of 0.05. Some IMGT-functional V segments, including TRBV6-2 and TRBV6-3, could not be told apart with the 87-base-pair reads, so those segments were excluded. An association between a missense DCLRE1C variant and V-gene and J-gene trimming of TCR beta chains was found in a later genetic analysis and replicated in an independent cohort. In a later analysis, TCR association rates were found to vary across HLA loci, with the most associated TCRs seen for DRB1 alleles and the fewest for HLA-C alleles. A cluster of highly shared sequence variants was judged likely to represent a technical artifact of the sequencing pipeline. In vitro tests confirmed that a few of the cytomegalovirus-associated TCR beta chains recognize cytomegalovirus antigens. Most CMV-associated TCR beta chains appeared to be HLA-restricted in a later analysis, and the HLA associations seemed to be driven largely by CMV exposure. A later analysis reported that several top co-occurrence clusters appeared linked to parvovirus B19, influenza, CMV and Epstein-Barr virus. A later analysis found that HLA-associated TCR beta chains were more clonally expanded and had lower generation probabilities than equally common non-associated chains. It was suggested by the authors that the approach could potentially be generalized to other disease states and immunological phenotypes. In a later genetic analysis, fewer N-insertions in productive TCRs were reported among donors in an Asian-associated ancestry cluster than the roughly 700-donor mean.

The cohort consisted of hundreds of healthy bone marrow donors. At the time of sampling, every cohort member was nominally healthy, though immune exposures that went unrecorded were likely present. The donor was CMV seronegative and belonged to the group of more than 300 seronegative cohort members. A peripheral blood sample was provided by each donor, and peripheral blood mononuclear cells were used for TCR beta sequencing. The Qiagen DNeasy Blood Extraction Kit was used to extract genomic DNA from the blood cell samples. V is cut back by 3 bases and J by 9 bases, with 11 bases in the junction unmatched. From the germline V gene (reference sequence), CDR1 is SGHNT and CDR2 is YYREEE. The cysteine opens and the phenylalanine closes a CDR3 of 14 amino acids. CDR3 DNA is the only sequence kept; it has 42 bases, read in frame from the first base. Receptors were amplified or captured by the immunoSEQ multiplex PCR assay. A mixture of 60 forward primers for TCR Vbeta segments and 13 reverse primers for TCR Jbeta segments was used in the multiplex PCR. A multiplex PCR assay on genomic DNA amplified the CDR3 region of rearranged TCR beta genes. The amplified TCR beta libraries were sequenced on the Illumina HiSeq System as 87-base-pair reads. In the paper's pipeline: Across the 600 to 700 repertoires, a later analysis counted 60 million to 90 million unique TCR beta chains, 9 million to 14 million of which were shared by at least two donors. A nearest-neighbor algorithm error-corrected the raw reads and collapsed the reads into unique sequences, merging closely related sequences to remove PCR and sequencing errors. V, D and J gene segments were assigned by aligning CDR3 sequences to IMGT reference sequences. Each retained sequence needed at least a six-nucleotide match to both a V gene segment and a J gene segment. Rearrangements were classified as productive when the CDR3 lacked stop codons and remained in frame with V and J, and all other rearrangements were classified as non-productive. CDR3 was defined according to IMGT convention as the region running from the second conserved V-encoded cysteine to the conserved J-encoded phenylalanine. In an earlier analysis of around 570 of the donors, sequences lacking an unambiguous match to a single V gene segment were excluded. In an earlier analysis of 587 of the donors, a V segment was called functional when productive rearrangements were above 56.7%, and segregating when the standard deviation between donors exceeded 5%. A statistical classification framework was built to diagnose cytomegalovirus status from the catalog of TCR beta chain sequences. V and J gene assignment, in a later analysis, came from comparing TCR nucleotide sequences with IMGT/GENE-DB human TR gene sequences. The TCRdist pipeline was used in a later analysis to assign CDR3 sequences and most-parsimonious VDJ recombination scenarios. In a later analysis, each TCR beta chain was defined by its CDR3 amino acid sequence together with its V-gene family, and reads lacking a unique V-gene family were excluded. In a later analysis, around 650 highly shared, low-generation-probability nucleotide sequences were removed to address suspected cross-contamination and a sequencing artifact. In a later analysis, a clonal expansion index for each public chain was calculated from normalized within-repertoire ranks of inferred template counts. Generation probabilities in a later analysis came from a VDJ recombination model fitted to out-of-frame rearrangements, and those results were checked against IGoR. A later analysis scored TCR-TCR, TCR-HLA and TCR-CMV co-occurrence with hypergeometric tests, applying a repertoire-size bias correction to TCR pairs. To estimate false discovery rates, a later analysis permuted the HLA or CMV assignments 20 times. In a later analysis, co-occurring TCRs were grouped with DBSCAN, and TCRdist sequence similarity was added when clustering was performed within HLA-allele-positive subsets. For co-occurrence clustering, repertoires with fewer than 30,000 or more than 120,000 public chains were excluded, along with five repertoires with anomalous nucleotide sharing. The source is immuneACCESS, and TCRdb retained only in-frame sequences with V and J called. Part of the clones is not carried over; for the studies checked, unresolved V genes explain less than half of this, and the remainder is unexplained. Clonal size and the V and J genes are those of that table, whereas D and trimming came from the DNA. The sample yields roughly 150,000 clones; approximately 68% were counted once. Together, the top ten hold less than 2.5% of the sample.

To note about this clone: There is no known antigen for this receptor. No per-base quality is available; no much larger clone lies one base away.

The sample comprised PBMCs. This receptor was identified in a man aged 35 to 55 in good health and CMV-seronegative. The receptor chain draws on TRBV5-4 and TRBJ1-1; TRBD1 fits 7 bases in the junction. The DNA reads TGTGCCAGCAGCTCACCGGGAGGGGGCATGAAAGCTTTCTTT. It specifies CASSSPGGGMKAFF. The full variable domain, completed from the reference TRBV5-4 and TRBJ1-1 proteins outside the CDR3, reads ETGVTQSPTHLIKTRGQQVTLRCSSQSGHNTVSWYQQALGQGPQFIFQYYREEENGRGNFPPRFSGLQFPNYSSELNVNALELDDSALYLCASSSPGGGMKAFFGQGTRLTVV.